A single sample is the source of the 9 T cell receptor beta chains below, sequenced in a study of vaccination and CD4 T cells after COVID-19. The treatment is: approximately nine-day PBMC culture with coronavirus spike peptide pools or control peptides (ViraFEST assay). Their recognized antigens are unknown. The study sequenced cultured CD4+ T cell DNA using the Oncomine TCR Beta short-read assay. TCRdb used MiXCR to reprocess the PCR reads, holding one entry per CDR3 protein. The data hold tens of thousands of distinct CDR3 sequences, with 40% to 45% observed a single time. Material: CD4+ T cells from blood, cultured in vitro. These receptors were taken from a human donor who had recovered from COVID-19.

The V gene is TRBV20-1, the J gene TRBJ2-3; D ambiguous. The germline V and J ends were trimmed by 0 bases and 3 bases, with 7 bases remaining between them. The CDR3 has 13 residues. The germline gives CDR1 DFQATT, CDR2 SNEGSKA (reference sequence). CDR3 residues: CSARDPRTDTQYF. DNA for the CDR3: TGCAGTGCTAGAGATCCCAGGACAGATACGCAGTATTTT.

V gene TRBV20-1 combines with J gene TRBJ2-7; the D gene is possibly TRBD1 (5 bases). Looked up from germline, CDR1 is DFQATT and CDR2 is SNEGSKA (reference sequence). The CDR3 has 14 amino acids. Trimming removed 5 bases from V and 3 bases from J, with 17 bases in between. The CDR3 loop is CSARPDSLHYEQYF. Written as DNA, the CDR3 is TGCAGTGCTCGCCCTGACAGTCTCCACTACGAGCAGTACTTC.

The chain recombines TRBV2 with TRBJ1-2; a possible D gene is TRBD1 (5 bases). CDR3 length equals 15 residues. The germline V gene encodes CDR1 SNHLY and CDR2 FYNNEI. Trimming took 7 bases from V and 8 from J, leaving 23 bases between them. For the CDR3, the DNA is TGTGCCAGCAAGGTTGTATCGGGGCAGGTTAACGGCTACACCTTC. Protein sequence: CASKVVSGQVNGYTF. Using reference TRBV2 and TRBJ1-2 for the parts outside the CDR3, the full variable domain is EPEVTQTPSHQVTQMGQEVILRCVPISNHLYFYWYRQILGQKVEFLVSFYNNEISEKSEIFDDQFSVERPDGSNFTLKIRSTKLEDSAMYFCASKVVSGQVNGYTFGSGTRLTVV.

This clonotype was counted only a few times. V usage is TRBV18 and J usage is TRBJ2-6, with D uncertain. The V gene lost 2 bases and the J gene lost 0 bases, with 5 bases spanning the gap. Germline CDR1 reads KGHSH; CDR2 reads LQKENI. The CDR3 totals 15 residues. The CDR3 DNA reads TGTGCCAGCTCACCAACCGACTCTGGGGCCAACGTCCTGACTTTC. It yields the protein CASSPTDSGANVLTF.

In its sample, this clonotype was seen a few times. The rearrangement uses TRBV20-1 and TRBJ2-5; TRBD1 agrees at 7 bases. CDR3 size: 16 residues. The junction had 14 bases not matched to a gene; V was cut back by 0 bases and J by 7 bases. Germline V gene sequence: CDR1 DFQATT, CDR2 SNEGSKA (reference sequence). The CDR3 loop reads CSARDSRPTGRGTQYF. The DNA of the CDR3 is TGCAGTGCTAGAGATTCCCGACCGACAGGGCGCGGGACCCAGTACTTC.

This chain uses TRBV20-1 with TRBJ1-1; possibly TRBD1 for D (5 bases). CDR1 and CDR2 (germline): DFQATT, SNEGSKA (reference sequence). The length of the CDR3 is 12 residues. With 3 bases removed from V and 8 bases from J, the gap between germline ends came to 13 bases. CDR3 region: CSARAPRGEAFF. DNA for the CDR3: TGCAGTGCTAGGGCTCCTCGGGGCGAAGCTTTCTTT.

The table lists this clonotype with a few counts. The chain carries TRBV7-2 and TRBJ1-2, with no clear D. The CDR3 extends over 13 amino acids. CDR1 SGHTA and CDR2 FQGNSA come from the germline V gene. V was cut by 1 base and J by 4 bases, with 7 bases left in between. The CDR3 coding sequence is TGTGCCAGCAGCTTAGTGGTTACCTATGGCTACACCTTC. Amino acids: CASSLVVTYGYTF.

The chain couples TRBV11-2 to TRBJ2-2, with D perhaps TRBD1 (5 bases). In germline, CDR1 is SGHAT, CDR2 FQNNGV. The length of the CDR3 is 15 residues. Trimming left V 4 bases short and J 2 bases short, with 11 bases between. CDR3 region: CASSSQGLNTGELFF. The DNA for the CDR3 is TGTGCCAGCAGCTCCCAGGGCCTAAACACCGGGGAGCTGTTTTTT.

The V gene is TRBV19, the J gene TRBJ2-7; 12 nucleotides align to TRBD2. The end of the DNA aligns better with TRBJ2-5, so the J call may be wrong. Germline V gives CDR1 LNHDA, CDR2 SQIVND (reference sequence). The CDR3 extends over 15 amino acids. CDR3 loop: CASSSILAGGETQYF. The CDR3 nucleotides read TGTGCCAGTAGTTCTATACTAGCGGGGGGAGAGACCCAGTACTTC.